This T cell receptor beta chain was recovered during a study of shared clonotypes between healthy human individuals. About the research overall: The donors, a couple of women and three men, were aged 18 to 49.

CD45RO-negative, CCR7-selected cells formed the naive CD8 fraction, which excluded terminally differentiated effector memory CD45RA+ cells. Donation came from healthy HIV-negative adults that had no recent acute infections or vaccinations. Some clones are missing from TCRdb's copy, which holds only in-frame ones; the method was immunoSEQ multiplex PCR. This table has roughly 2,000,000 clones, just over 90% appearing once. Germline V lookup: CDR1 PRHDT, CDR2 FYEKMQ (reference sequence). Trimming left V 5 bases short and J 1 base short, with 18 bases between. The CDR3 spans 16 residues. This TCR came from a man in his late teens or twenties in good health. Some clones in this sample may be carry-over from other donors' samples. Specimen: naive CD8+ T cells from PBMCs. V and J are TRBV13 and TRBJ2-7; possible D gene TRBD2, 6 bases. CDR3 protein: CASSPGTLGRSYEQYF. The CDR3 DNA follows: TGTGCCAGCAGCCCCGGGACCCTGGGGAGGTCCTACGAGCAGTACTTC.